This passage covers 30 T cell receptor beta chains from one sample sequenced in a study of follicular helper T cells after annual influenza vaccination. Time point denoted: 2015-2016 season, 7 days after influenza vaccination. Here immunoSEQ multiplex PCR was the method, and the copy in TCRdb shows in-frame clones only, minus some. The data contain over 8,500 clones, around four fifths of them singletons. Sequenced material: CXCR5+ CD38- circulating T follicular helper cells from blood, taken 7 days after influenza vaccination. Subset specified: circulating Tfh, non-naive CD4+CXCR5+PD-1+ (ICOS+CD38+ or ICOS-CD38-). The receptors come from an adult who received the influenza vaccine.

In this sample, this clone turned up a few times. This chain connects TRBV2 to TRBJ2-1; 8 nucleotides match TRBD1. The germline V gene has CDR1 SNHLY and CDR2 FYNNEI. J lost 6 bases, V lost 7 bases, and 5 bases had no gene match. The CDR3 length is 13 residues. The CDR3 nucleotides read TGTGCCAGCAAAGAGACAGGGGTCAATGAGCAGTTCTTC. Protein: CASKETGVNEQFF.

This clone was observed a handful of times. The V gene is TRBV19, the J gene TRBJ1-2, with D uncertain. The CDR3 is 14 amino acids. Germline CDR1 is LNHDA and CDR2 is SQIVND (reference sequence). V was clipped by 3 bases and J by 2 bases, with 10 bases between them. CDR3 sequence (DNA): TGTGCCAGTAGTATCTCGCAAATAAACTATGGCTACACCTTC. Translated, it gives CASSISQINYGYTF.

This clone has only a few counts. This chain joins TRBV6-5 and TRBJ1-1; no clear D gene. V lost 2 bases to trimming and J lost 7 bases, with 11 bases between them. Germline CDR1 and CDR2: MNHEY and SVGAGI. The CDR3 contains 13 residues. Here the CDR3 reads CASSYGSQNEAFF. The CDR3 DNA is TGTGCCAGCAGTTACGGGTCTCAGAATGAAGCTTTCTTT.

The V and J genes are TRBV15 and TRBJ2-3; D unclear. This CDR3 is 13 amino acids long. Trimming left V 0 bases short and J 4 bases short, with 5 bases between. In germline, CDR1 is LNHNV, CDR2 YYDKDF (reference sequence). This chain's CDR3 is CATSRDRPDTQYF. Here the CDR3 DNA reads TGTGCCACCAGCAGAGACCGCCCAGATACGCAGTATTTT.

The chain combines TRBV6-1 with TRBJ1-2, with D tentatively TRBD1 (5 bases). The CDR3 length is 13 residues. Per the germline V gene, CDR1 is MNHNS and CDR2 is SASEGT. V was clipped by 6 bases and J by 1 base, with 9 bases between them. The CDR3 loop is CASRAGLNYGYTF. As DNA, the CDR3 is TGTGCCAGCAGGGCAGGGCTTAACTATGGCTACACCTTC.

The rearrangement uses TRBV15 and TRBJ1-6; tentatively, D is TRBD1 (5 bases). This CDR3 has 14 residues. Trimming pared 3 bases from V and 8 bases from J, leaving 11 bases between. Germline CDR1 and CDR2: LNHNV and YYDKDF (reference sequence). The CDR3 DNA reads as TGTGCCACCAGCAGCAACTTGGGGGATTCACCCCTCCACTTT. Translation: CATSSNLGDSPLHF.

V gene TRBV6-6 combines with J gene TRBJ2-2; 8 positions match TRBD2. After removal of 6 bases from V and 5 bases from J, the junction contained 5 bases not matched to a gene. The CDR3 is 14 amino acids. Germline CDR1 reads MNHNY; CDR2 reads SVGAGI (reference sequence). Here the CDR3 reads CASRIAGWTGELFF. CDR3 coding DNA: TGTGCCAGCAGAATAGCGGGATGGACCGGGGAGCTGTTTTTT.

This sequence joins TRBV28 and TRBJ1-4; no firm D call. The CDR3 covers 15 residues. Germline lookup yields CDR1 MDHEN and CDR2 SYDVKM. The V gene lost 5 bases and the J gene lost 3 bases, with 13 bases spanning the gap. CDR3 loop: CASSTNTRSNEKLFF. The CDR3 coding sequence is TGTGCCAGCAGTACTAATACCCGGTCTAATGAAAAACTGTTTTTT.

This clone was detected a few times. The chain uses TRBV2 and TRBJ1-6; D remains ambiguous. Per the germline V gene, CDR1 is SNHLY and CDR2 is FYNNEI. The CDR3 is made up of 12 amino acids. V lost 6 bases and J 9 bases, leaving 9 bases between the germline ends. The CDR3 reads CASRTDFSPLHF. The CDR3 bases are TGTGCCAGCAGGACGGACTTTTCACCCCTCCACTTT.

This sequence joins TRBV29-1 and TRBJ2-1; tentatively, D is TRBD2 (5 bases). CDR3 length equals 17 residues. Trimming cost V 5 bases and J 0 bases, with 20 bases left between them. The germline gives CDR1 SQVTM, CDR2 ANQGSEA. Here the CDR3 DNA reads TGCAGCGTTCTCACCCCCGGAGGCAGGAGCTCCTACAATGAGCAGTTCTTC. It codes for CSVLTPGGRSSYNEQFF.

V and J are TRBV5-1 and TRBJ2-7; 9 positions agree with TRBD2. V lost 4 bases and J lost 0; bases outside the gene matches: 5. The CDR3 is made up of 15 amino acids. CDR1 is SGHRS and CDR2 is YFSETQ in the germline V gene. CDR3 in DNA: TGCGCCAGCAGCGGCAGCGGGGGGCGCTCCTACGAGCAGTACTTC. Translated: CASSGSGGRSYEQYF. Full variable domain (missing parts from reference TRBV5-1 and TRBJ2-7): KAGVTQTPRYLIKTRGQQVTLSCSPISGHRSVSWYQQTPGQGLQFLFEYFSETQRNKGNFPGRFSGRQFSNSRSEMNVSTLELGDSALYLCASSGSGGRSYEQYFGPGTRLTVT.

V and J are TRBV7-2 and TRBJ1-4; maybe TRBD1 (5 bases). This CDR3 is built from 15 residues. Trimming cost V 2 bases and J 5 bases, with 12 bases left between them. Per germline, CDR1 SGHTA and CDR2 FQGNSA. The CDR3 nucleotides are TGTGCCAGCAGCTTACAAGGGACCGGAAATGAAAAACTGTTTTTT. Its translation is CASSLQGTGNEKLFF.

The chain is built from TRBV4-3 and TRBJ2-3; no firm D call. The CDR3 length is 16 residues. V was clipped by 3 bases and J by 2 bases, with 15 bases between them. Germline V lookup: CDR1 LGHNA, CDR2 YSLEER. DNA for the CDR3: TGCGCCAGCAGCCATCTCACTTCCACACACACAGATACGCAGTATTTT. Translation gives CASSHLTSTHTDTQYF.

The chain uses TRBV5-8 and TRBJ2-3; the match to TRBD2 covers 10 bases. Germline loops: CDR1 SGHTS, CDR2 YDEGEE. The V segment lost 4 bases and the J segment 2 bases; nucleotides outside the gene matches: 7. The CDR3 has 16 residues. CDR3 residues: CASSPWTSGYTDTQYF. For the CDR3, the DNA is TGTGCCAGCAGCCCCTGGACTAGCGGTTACACAGATACGCAGTATTTT. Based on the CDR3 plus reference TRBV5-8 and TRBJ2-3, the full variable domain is EAGVTQSPTHLIKTRGQQATLRCSPISGHTSVYWYQQALGLGLQFLLWYDEGEERNRGNFPPRFSGRQFPNYSSELNVNALELEDSALYLCASSPWTSGYTDTQYFGPGTRLTVL.

The CDR3 DNA is TGTGCCAGCAGTTTCTTGGGCGGGGGGCCGTACACAGATACGCAGTATTTT. This codes for CASSFLGGGPYTDTQYF. J is TRBJ2-3 and V is TRBV28; TRBD2 aligns across 8 bases. The length of the CDR3 is 17 residues. Germline-derived CDR1 and CDR2 are MDHEN and SYDVKM. V trimming: 3 bases; J trimming: 2 bases; junction bases outside the gene matches: 10.

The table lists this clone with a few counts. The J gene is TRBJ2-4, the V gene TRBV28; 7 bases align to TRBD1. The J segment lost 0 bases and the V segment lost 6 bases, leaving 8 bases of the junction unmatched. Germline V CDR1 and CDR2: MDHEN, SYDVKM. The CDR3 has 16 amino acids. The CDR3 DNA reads TGTGCCAGCAGATCGACAGGGATTATAGCCAAAAACATTCAGTACTTC. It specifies CASRSTGIIAKNIQYF.

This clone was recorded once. The CDR3 protein is CASSGSWDRPYEQYF. DNA for the CDR3: TGTGCCAGTAGTGGATCCTGGGACAGGCCCTACGAGCAGTACTTC. The chain employs TRBV19 and TRBJ2-7; 8 bases align to TRBD1. Germline V gene sequence: CDR1 LNHDA, CDR2 SQIVND (reference sequence). The V gene end was trimmed by 5 bases and the J gene end by 2 bases; junction bases not matched to a gene: 8. The CDR3 is 15 residues long.

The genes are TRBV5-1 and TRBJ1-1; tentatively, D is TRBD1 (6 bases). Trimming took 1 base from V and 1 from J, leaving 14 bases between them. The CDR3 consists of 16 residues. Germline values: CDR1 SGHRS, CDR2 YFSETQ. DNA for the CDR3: TGCGCCAGCAGCTTGCAGGGACAAAGAGGGAACACTGAAGCTTTCTTT. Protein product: CASSLQGQRGNTEAFF.

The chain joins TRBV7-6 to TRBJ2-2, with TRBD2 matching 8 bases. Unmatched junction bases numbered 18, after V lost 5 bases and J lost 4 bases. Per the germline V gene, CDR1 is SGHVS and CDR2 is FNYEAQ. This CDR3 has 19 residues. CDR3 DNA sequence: TGTGCCAGCAGCCCTCAGGGCCCTAGCGGGTCAGGATCCACCGGGGAGCTGTTTTTT. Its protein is CASSPQGPSGSGSTGELFF.

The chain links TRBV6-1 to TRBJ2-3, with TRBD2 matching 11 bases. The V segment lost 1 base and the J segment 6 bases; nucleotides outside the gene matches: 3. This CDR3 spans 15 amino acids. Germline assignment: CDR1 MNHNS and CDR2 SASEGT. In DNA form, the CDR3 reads TGTGCCAGCAGTGAAGTAGCGGGGGGGCCGGATACGCAGTATTTT. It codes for CASSEVAGGPDTQYF.

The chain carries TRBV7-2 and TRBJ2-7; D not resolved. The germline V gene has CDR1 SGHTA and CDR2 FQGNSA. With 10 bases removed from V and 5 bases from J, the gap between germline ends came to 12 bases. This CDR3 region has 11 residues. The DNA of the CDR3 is TGTGCCACCGCCCTCTACCACGAGCAGTACTTC. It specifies CATALYHEQYF.

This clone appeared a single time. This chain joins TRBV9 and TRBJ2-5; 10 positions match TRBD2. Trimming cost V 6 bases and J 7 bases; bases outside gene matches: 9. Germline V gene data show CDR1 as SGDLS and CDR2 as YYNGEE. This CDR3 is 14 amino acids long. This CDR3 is CASNPAGGPGTQYF. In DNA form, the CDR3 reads TGTGCCAGCAATCCAGCGGGGGGGCCTGGGACCCAGTACTTC.

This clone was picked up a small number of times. The CDR3 nucleotides read TGTGCCAGCAGCACTGTCGTGAGTTCACCCCTCCACTTT. The encoded protein is CASSTVVSSPLHF. The chain links TRBV11-2 to TRBJ1-6; D gene unclear. CDR1 and CDR2 (germline): SGHAT, FQNNGV. The CDR3 runs to 13 residues. V was clipped by 5 bases and J by 9 bases, with 11 bases between them. Supplemented by reference TRBV11-2 and TRBJ1-6, the full variable domain reads EAGVAQSPRYKIIEKRQSVAFWCNPISGHATLYWYQQILGQGPKLLIQFQNNGVVDDSQLPKDRFSAERLKGVDSTLKIQPAKLEDSAVYLCASSTVVSSPLHFGNGTRLTVT.

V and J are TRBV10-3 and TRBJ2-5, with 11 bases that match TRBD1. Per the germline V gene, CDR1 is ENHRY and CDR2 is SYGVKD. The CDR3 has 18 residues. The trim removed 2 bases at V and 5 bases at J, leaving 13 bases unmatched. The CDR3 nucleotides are TGTGCCATCAGTGAGCCGAACTCCGGACAGGGGGCCCGGGAGACCCAGTACTTC. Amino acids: CAISEPNSGQGARETQYF.

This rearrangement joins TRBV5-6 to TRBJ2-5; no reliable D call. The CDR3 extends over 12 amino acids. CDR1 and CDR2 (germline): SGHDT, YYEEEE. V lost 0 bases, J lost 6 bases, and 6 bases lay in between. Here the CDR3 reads CASSLARKTQYF. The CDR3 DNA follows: TGTGCCAGCAGCTTGGCTCGGAAGACCCAGTACTTC.

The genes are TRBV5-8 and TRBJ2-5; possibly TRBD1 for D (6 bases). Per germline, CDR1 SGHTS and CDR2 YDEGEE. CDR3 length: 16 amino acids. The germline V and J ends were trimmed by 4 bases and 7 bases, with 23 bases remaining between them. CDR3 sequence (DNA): TGTGCCAGCAGCCCCTATACCTTTCAGGGGTTGGGGACCCAGTACTTC. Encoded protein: CASSPYTFQGLGTQYF.

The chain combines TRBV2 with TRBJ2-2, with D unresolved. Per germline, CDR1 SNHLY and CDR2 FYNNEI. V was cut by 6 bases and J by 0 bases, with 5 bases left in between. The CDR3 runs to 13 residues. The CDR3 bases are TGTGCCAGCAGAATAACGAACACCGGGGAGCTGTTTTTT. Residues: CASRITNTGELFF. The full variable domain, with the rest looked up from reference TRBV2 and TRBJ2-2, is EPEVTQTPSHQVTQMGQEVILRCVPISNHLYFYWYRQILGQKVEFLVSFYNNEISEKSEIFDDQFSVERPDGSNFTLKIRSTKLEDSAMYFCASRITNTGELFFGEGSRLTVL.

The CDR3: CASSVSGHNYGYTF. CDR3 in DNA: TGTGCCAGCAGCGTTTCCGGGCATAACTATGGCTACACCTTC. The V gene is TRBV9, the J gene TRBJ1-2; D not certain. The CDR3 spans 14 residues. Germline CDR1 reads SGDLS; CDR2 reads YYNGEE. The V end lost 2 bases, the J end lost 1 base, and 9 bases lay between the germline ends.

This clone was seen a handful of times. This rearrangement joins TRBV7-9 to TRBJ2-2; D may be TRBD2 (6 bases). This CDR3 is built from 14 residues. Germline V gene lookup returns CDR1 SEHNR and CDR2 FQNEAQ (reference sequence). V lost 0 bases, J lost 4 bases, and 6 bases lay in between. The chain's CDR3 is CASSLAGGTGELFF. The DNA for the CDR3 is TGTGCCAGCAGCTTAGCGGGGGGCACCGGGGAGCTGTTTTTT.

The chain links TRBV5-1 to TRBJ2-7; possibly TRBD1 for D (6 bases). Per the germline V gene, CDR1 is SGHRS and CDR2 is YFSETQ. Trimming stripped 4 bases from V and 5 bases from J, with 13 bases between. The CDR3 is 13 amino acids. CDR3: CASSADSGNEQYF. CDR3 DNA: TGCGCCAGCAGCGCGGACAGTGGAAACGAGCAGTACTTC. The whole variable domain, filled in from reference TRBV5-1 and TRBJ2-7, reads KAGVTQTPRYLIKTRGQQVTLSCSPISGHRSVSWYQQTPGQGLQFLFEYFSETQRNKGNFPGRFSGRQFSNSRSEMNVSTLELGDSALYLCASSADSGNEQYFGPGTRLTVT.